This paragraph covers one T cell receptor (beta chain) sequence. These data belong to a study of PD-L1 blockade in urothelial cancer. The table came from immunoSEQ multiplex PCR; TCRdb's copy has only in-frame clones and leaves some out. The sample contains tens of thousands of clones, around 80% of which appear only once. This clonotype originated in a man aged 50 to 60 with urothelial cancer. This specimen was PBMCs, taken around atezolizumab (anti-PD-L1) treatment.

Here the CDR3 reads CASSLGGEGYGYTF. The CDR3 DNA is TGTGCCAGCAGCTTGGGCGGGGAAGGGTATGGCTACACCTTC. This chain uses TRBV5-6 with TRBJ1-2; D remains ambiguous. Looked up from germline, CDR1 is SGHDT and CDR2 is YYEEEE. This CDR3 is 14 amino acids long. V lost 0 bases to trimming and J lost 5 bases, with 11 bases between them. Using reference TRBV5-6 and TRBJ1-2 for the parts outside the CDR3, the full variable domain is DAGVTQSPTHLIKTRGQQVTLRCSPKSGHDTVSWYQQALGQGPQFIFQYYEEEERQRGNFPDRFSGHQFPNYSSELNVNALLLGDSALYLCASSLGGEGYGYTFGSGTRLTVV.